The rows below give T cell receptor beta chains drawn from one sample of a study of blood T cell repertoires in COVID-19. Clones were read by immunoSEQ multiplex PCR, and TCRdb kept only the in-frame ones, dropping some. The data show approximately 330,000 clones, 80% to 90% seen once. Sequencing was carried out using PBMCs or T cells enriched from blood (not recorded which). The receptors were sampled from a woman aged 40 to 50 with acute COVID-19. Both conserved end residues are part of each CDR3. Each record gives: V gene, CDR3 length, CDR3 protein.

V: TRBV19; length: 14; CDR3: CASSIRGRDEKLFF
V: TRBV28; length: 17; CDR3: CASSFRRTGGIKQPQHF
V: TRBV19; length: 15; CDR3: CASTRQAYGANVLTF
V: TRBV21-1; length: 16; CDR3: CASSKFWDKGNSPLHF
V: TRBV28; length: 17; CDR3: CASSSLLAGASTGELFF
V: TRBV10-3; length: 15; CDR3: CAISEYRGQNQPQHF
V: TRBV19; length: 17; CDR3: CASSTRTGDRSNYGYTF
V: TRBV7-8; length: 18; CDR3: CASSRGPLGPGSGNTIYF
V: TRBV28; length: 13; CDR3: CASRMGQVETQYF
V: TRBV6-5; length: 14; CDR3: CASSNTGGGYEQYF
V: TRBV24-1; length: 16; CDR3: CATSDPKDRSSYEQYF
V: TRBV3-1/TRBV3-2; length: 17; CDR3: CASSPWAGSISYNEQFF
V: TRBV7-2; length: 16; CDR3: CASSLGPQGGSSPLHF
V: TRBV29-1; length: 13; CDR3: CSVGLAGYNEQFF
V: TRBV10-3; length: 17; CDR3: CAIREPRTGRSNTEAFF
V: TRBV3-1/TRBV3-2; length: 14; CDR3: CASSRRLTSNEQFF
V: TRBV6-5; length: 15; CDR3: CASSYKQGAVSGYTF
V: TRBV5-6; length: 18; CDR3: CASSFPGGASRKNTEAFF
V: TRBV11-2; length: 15; CDR3: CASIPGSGRGETQYF
V: TRBV15; length: 17; CDR3: CATSRSTLRSTPHEQYF
V: TRBV25-1; length: 14; CDR3: CASSVTGTGTGYTF
V: TRBV2; length: 15; CDR3: CASSRDRESIYGYTF
V: TRBV5-4; length: 14; CDR3: CASSPPTVDGELFF
V: TRBV4-2; length: 17; CDR3: CASSQDYSPGGLASAHF
V: TRBV5-4; length: 13; CDR3: CASSPGGGGEQYF
V: TRBV3-1/TRBV3-2; length: 16; CDR3: CASSQRRERSYNEQFF
V: TRBV28; length: 12; CDR3: CASSFTGGTQYF
V: TRBV7-2; length: 16; CDR3: CASSLRPGGGYTEAFF
V: TRBV19; length: 12; CDR3: CASSAPGQARHF
V: TRBV28; length: 15; CDR3: CASRRLAGAYNEQFF
V: TRBV5-1; length: 14; CDR3: CASSRDRVVDEQYF
V: TRBV27; length: 15; CDR3: CASSLYGVSNQPQHF
V: TRBV4-2; length: 21; CDR3: CASSQDLLRLAGAQSKNEQFF
V: TRBV4-3; length: 16; CDR3: CASSHLRDRGLSPLHF
V: TRBV7-2; length: 15; CDR3: CASRPQDINSHEQYF
V: TRBV27; length: 15; CDR3: CASSPPGTGFNGYTF